Described below is a single T cell receptor (beta chain) sequence and its context. As yet, its antigen is unknown. After removal of 6 bases from V and 2 bases from J, the junction contained 16 bases not matched to a gene. CDR1 is LNHDA, CDR2 SQIVND, per germline (reference sequence). The CDR3 totals 18 residues. Libraries were prepared by immunoSEQ multiplex PCR; TCRdb keeps only in-frame clonotypes and omits some of them. The sample has approximately 100,000 clones, around nine tenths seen once. The data belong to a study of T cell responses to AZD1222 COVID-19 vaccine. Study results and limitations: No repertoire was sampled before or during the peak T cell response, only after it.

The chain is built from TRBV19 and TRBJ1-5; the match to TRBD1 covers 7 bases. The source was peripheral blood, collected 28 days after the second AZD1222 dose. The source of this sequence is an adult who received the AZD1222 COVID-19 vaccine. The DNA of the CDR3 is TGTGCCAGTAGAGGGGGCAGCGGGGGGCGGATTGGCAATCAGCCCCAGCATTTT. Its protein product is CASRGGSGGRIGNQPQHF.